The 10 T cell receptor beta chains below come from one sample, sequenced in a study of identical twins. TCRdb independently ran MiXCR on the 5' RACE reads; one entry per CDR3 protein. The data hold roughly 470,000 distinct CDR3 sequences, with roughly 13% observed a single time. The data also belong to a second study, concerning yellow fever vaccine responses in identical twins.

Sequencing was done on a sample of CD4+ T cells sorted from blood. The origin of the receptors is a woman between 18 and 30 years old in good health.

This clonotype showed up many times. V gene TRBV5-6 combines with J gene TRBJ2-1, with 7 positions matching TRBD2. With V trimmed by 1 base and J by 4 bases, 5 bases remained unmatched. Germline assignment: CDR1 SGHDT and CDR2 YYEEEE. The CDR3 runs to 15 residues. This CDR3 reads CASSLSSGLYNEQFF. The DNA for the CDR3 is TGTGCCAGCAGCTTGTCTAGCGGCCTTTACAATGAGCAGTTCTTC. Variable domain in full (rest from reference TRBV5-6 and TRBJ2-1): DAGVTQSPTHLIKTRGQQVTLRCSPKSGHDTVSWYQQALGQGPQFIFQYYEEEERQRGNFPDRFSGHQFPNYSSELNVNALLLGDSALYLCASSLSSGLYNEQFFGPGTRLTVL.

This chain joins TRBV7-3 and TRBJ2-2; a possible D gene is TRBD1 (6 bases). CDR1 and CDR2 from the germline V gene are SGHTA and FQGTGA. With 5 bases removed from V and 1 base from J, the gap between germline ends came to 11 bases. The CDR3 extends over 15 amino acids. CDR3 coding DNA: TGTGCCAGCAGCATCTGGGGGCAGAACACCGGGGAGCTGTTTTTT. Amino acids: CASSIWGQNTGELFF.

This clonotype turned up a few times. The chain couples TRBV12-3 or TRBV12-4 to TRBJ2-5; D is ambiguous. The CDR3 is 13 amino acids. Trimming took off 3 bases at V and 0 bases at J, with 5 bases between the two ends. CDR3 in amino acids: CASSFKNQETQYF. In nucleotides, the CDR3 is TGTGCCAGCAGTTTTAAAAACCAAGAGACCCAGTACTTC.

This clonotype came up a few times. The chain couples TRBV7-9 to TRBJ1-5, with a weak D call TRBD1 (6 bases). Looked up from germline, CDR1 is SEHNR and CDR2 is FQNEAQ (reference sequence). The V and J ends lost 4 bases and 4 bases respectively, with 11 bases between them. The CDR3 consists of 14 residues. The CDR3 loop reads CASSSGTPNQPQHF. CDR3 DNA sequence: TGTGCCAGCAGCTCCGGGACACCAAATCAGCCCCAGCATTTT.

This clonotype has only a few counts. The chain joins TRBV7-2 to TRBJ2-1; 7 bases map to TRBD2. The J segment lost 6 bases and the V segment lost 1 base, leaving 6 bases of the junction unmatched. Germline CDR1 and CDR2: SGHTA and FQGNSA. The CDR3 runs 15 residues. The CDR3 DNA sequence: TGTGCCAGCAGCTTAGGTCACGCGGGGGTCAATGAGCAGTTCTTC. Translation gives CASSLGHAGVNEQFF.

There are many counts of this clonotype. The V gene is TRBV7-9, the J gene TRBJ2-1; D perhaps matches TRBD2 (5 bases). V lost 5 bases to trimming and J lost 3 bases, with 14 bases between them. Germline-derived CDR1 and CDR2 are SEHNR and FQNEAQ (reference sequence). The CDR3 length is 15 residues. The CDR3, as DNA: TGTGCCAGCAGCCTTGGAGTCGGGGACTACAATGAGCAGTTCTTC. Translation gives CASSLGVGDYNEQFF. The full variable domain, in which reference TRBV7-9 and TRBJ2-1 provide the parts outside the CDR3, is DTGVSQNPRHKITKRGQNVTFRCDPISEHNRLYWYRQTLGQGPEFLTYFQNEAQLEKSRLLSDRFSAERPKGSFSTLEIQRTEQGDSAMYLCASSLGVGDYNEQFFGPGTRLTVL.

This clonotype showed up just a few times. The gene calls are TRBV29-1 and TRBJ1-1, with a tentative D call TRBD1 (6 bases). V lost 6 bases and J lost 4, with 18 bases in between. There are 14 residues in the CDR3. CDR1 is SQVTM and CDR2 is ANQGSEA in the germline V gene. In nucleotides, the CDR3 is TGCAGCGTAGGGGAGACAGGTCTTATCACTGAAGCTTTCTTT. Protein product: CSVGETGLITEAFF.

The J gene is TRBJ2-1, the V gene TRBV5-1; no definite D call. This CDR3 has 14 residues. Trimming left V 5 bases short and J 4 bases short, with 13 bases between. Germline CDR1 is SGHRS and CDR2 is YFSETQ. This CDR3 reads CASSLARAYNEQFF. CDR3 DNA sequence: TGCGCCAGCAGTCTCGCACGGGCTTACAATGAGCAGTTCTTC.

This clonotype was seen at least ten times. The chain is built from TRBV5-1 and TRBJ2-3, with D possibly matching TRBD1 (6 bases). Germline V CDR1 and CDR2: SGHRS, YFSETQ. The V end was cut by 1 base, the J end by 2 bases, with 8 bases between. This CDR3 contains 14 residues. The CDR3 is CASSLTGYTDTQYF. The CDR3 nucleotides read TGCGCCAGCAGCTTGACAGGGTACACAGATACGCAGTATTTT.

The rearrangement links TRBV20-1 to TRBJ2-3; 11 bases line up with TRBD2. The J segment lost 5 bases and the V segment lost 5 bases, leaving 3 bases of the junction unmatched. Germline V gives CDR1 DFQATT, CDR2 SNEGSKA (reference sequence). There are 13 residues in the CDR3. CDR3 amino acids: CSALAGGQDTQYF. The CDR3 nucleotides read TGCAGTGCTTTAGCGGGAGGGCAAGATACGCAGTATTTT.